These T cell receptor beta chains were read from a single sample in a study of Ad26.COV2.S vaccination and SARS-CoV-2 variants. Data came from immunoSEQ multiplex PCR; TCRdb stores just in-frame clones and leaves some out. The data hold approximately 450,000 clones, with 80% to 95% observed a single time. Here the sequenced sample was peripheral blood, taken in a trial of Ad26.COV2.S vaccine versus placebo. The receptors originated from a person between 18 and 65 years old who received the Ad26.COV2.S COVID-19 vaccine or a placebo. CDR3s include the opening cysteine and the closing phenylalanine or tryptophan. The D gene is left open where the match is weak. A row's size may be missing; if present it is once, few, many or a size class.

CDR3,DNA,D,size,V,J,length
CASSYSNKEAHNEQFF,TGTGCCAGCAGTTACTCGAATAAGGAGGCACACAATGAGCAGTTCTTC,.,.,TRBV6-6,TRBJ2-1,16
CASSPQSATDTQYF,TGTGCCAGCAGCCCACAATCAGCTACAGATACGCAGTATTTT,.,.,TRBV7-2,TRBJ2-3,14
CAWSLTSGQPQHF,TGTGCCTGGAGTCTCACGTCGGGTCAGCCCCAGCATTTT,.,.,TRBV30,TRBJ1-5,13
CSVSPRLLQETQYF,TGCAGCGTTTCCCCTCGGCTGTTACAAGAGACCCAGTACTTC,.,.,TRBV29-1,TRBJ2-5,14
CASSLYGGELFF,TGTGCCAGCAGCTTATATGGCGGGGAGCTGTTTTTT,.,.,TRBV7-9,TRBJ2-2,12
CASSPGTFTDTQYF,TGTGCCAGCAGCCCCGGGACTTTCACAGATACGCAGTATTTT,.,.,TRBV7-9,TRBJ2-3,14
CASSQVARGPHEQFF,TGTGCCAGCAGCCAAGTTGCCAGGGGGCCCCATGAGCAGTTCTTC,TRBD1,.,TRBV14,TRBJ2-1,15
CATSDSGTSGESYNEQFF,TGTGCCACCAGTGATTCCGGGACTAGCGGGGAGTCCTACAATGAGCAGTTCTTC,TRBD2,.,TRBV24-1,TRBJ2-1,18
CASGLTRVEAGELFF,TGTGCTAGTGGTTTGACCAGGGTTGAGGCCGGGGAGCTGTTTTTT,.,.,TRBV12-5,TRBJ2-2,15
CASSLSLSGNTIYF,TGTGCCAGCAGTCTTAGTCTCTCTGGAAACACCATATATTTT,.,.,TRBV11-2,TRBJ1-3,14
CASSLGGGWTEAFF,TGCGCCAGCAGCTTGGGCGGGGGATGGACTGAAGCTTTCTTT,.,.,TRBV5-1,TRBJ1-1,14
CASSLRAGRIYEQYF,TGCGCCAGCAGCTTGAGGGCAGGCAGAATCTACGAGCAGTACTTC,.,few,TRBV5-1,TRBJ2-7,15
CASSYSVRTSNTEAFF,TGTGCCAGCAGTTACTCGGTCAGGACCTCTAACACTGAAGCTTTCTTT,.,.,TRBV6-2/TRBV6-3,TRBJ1-1,16
CAISVGGSSYEQYF,TGTGCCATCAGTGTTGGGGGGAGCTCCTACGAGCAGTACTTC,.,.,TRBV10-3,TRBJ2-7,14
CASSPRRPSTDTQYF,TGCGCCAGCAGCCCTCGGCGACCCAGCACAGATACGCAGTATTTT,.,.,TRBV5-1,TRBJ2-3,15
CASSRGSGANVLTF,TGTGCCAGTTCCAGGGGTTCTGGGGCCAACGTCCTGACTTTC,.,once,TRBV18,TRBJ2-6,14
CASSYSKTETGRFNQPQHF,TGTGCCAGCAGTTACTCGAAAACTGAGACAGGGCGCTTCAATCAGCCCCAGCATTTT,TRBD1,.,TRBV6-2/TRBV6-3,TRBJ1-5,19
CAWSGEAVIQYF,TGTGCCTGGAGTGGCGAGGCGGTCATTCAGTACTTC,.,.,TRBV30,TRBJ2-4,12
CASSLTYEQYF,TGTGCCAGCAGCTTGACCTACGAGCAGTACTTC,.,.,TRBV5-4,TRBJ2-7,11
CASSSTGWEQYF,TGTGCCAGCTCATCGACAGGGTGGGAGCAGTACTTC,TRBD1,.,TRBV18,TRBJ2-7,12
CAWSGKRDYQPQHF,TGTGCCTGGAGTGGGAAGAGGGACTATCAGCCCCAGCATTTT,.,.,TRBV30,TRBJ1-5,14
CASSDLAGAVIETQYF,TGTGCCAGCAGCGACCTAGCGGGAGCGGTAATCGAGACCCAGTACTTC,TRBD2,.,TRBV13,TRBJ2-5,16
CATSDLETSTDTQYF,TGTGCCACCAGTGATTTGGAGACTAGCACAGATACGCAGTATTTT,.,.,TRBV24-1,TRBJ2-3,15
CSATGQQNTEAFF,TGCAGCGCAACGGGACAACAGAACACTGAAGCTTTCTTT,.,.,TRBV29-1,TRBJ1-1,13
CASRGPTYGYTF,TGTGCCAGCCGAGGGCCCACCTATGGCTACACCTTC,.,.,TRBV12-3/TRBV12-4,TRBJ1-2,12
CASSYIAREETQYF,TGTGCCAGCAGTTATATCGCGAGGGAAGAGACCCAGTACTTC,.,.,TRBV6-2/TRBV6-3,TRBJ2-5,14
CASSAGTGGSTDTQYF,TGTGCCAGCAGCGCCGGGACAGGGGGTAGCACAGATACGCAGTATTTT,TRBD1,once,TRBV7-9,TRBJ2-3,16
CAISDPTSAITDTQYF,TGTGCCATCAGTGACCCAACTAGCGCGATCACAGATACGCAGTATTTT,TRBD2,once,TRBV10-3,TRBJ2-3,16
CASSFRLAPAPKKAAQYF,TGTGCCAGCAGCTTTAGACTAGCGCCGGCCCCCAAGAAGGCGGCCCAGTACTTC,TRBD2,.,TRBV5-6,TRBJ2-5,18
CASSLGIDTQYF,TGTGCCAGCAGCTTGGGAATAGATACGCAGTATTTT,.,once,TRBV5-5,TRBJ2-3,12
CAWTPQPTEPLHF,TGTGCCTGGACCCCCCAACCCACAGAACCCCTCCACTTT,.,.,TRBV30,TRBJ1-6,13
CAWRDRDGGYTF,TGTGCCTGGAGGGACAGGGATGGTGGCTACACCTTC,TRBD1,.,TRBV30,TRBJ1-2,12
CASSSGPFRSGNTIYF,TGTGCCAGCAGTTCCGGGCCTTTCCGCTCTGGAAACACCATATATTTT,.,.,TRBV6-2/TRBV6-3,TRBJ1-3,16
CASSQSAEAFF,TGCGCCAGCAGTCAATCGGCTGAAGCTTTCTTT,.,few,TRBV23-1,TRBJ1-1,11
CASSQVGGAGYTF,TGTGCCAGCAGCCAAGTAGGGGGCGCAGGCTACACCTTC,TRBD1,.,TRBV16,TRBJ1-2,13
CASSTLGVGIEAFF,TGTGCCAGCAGTACCCTGGGTGTAGGGATCGAAGCTTTCTTT,.,few,TRBV6-5,TRBJ1-1,14
CASRGAFSYEQYF,TGTGCCAGTCGGGGGGCATTTTCCTACGAGCAGTACTTC,.,.,TRBV18,TRBJ2-7,13
CASSLPKGTGNTIYF,TGTGCCAGCAGCTTGCCCAAGGGGACTGGAAACACCATATATTTT,.,.,TRBV7-8,TRBJ1-3,15
CSVLLTGANVLTF,TGCAGCGTCCTACTAACTGGGGCCAACGTCCTGACTTTC,.,.,TRBV29-1,TRBJ2-6,13
CASRWGGSNQETQYF,TGTGCCAGCAGATGGGGCGGGTCTAACCAAGAGACCCAGTACTTC,.,.,TRBV2,TRBJ2-5,15
CASSFFNEQFF,TGTGCCAGCAGTTTCTTCAATGAGCAGTTCTTC,.,.,TRBV6-5,TRBJ2-1,11
CASSSRTSGKNEQFF,TGTGCCAGCAGCTCTAGGACTAGCGGGAAGAATGAGCAGTTCTTC,TRBD2,.,TRBV11-3,TRBJ2-1,15
CAIQDSGANVLTF,TGTGCCATACAAGACTCTGGGGCCAACGTCCTGACTTTC,.,.,TRBV28,TRBJ2-6,13
CASSENAGLHYEQYF,TGTGCCAGCAGTGAAAATGCGGGCTTGCACTACGAGCAGTACTTC,.,.,TRBV25-1,TRBJ2-7,15
CASSPIGTSGTYEQYF,TGTGCCAGCAGCCCTATCGGGACTAGCGGGACCTACGAGCAGTACTTC,TRBD2,.,TRBV5-4,TRBJ2-7,16
CASSSLLRDSKDEQFF,TGTGCCAGTAGTTCCCTCCTCCGGGACTCCAAGGATGAGCAGTTCTTC,.,.,TRBV19,TRBJ2-1,16
CASSLNWQETQYF,TGTGCCAGCAGCTTAAACTGGCAAGAGACCCAGTACTTC,.,.,TRBV7-3,TRBJ2-5,13
CASSFQGHPYNEQFF,TGTGCCAGCAGCTTTCAGGGCCATCCATACAATGAGCAGTTCTTC,.,.,TRBV5-8,TRBJ2-1,15
CASSQLRTTDTQYF,TGTGCCAGCAGCCAACTCCGGACCACAGATACGCAGTATTTT,.,.,TRBV4-2,TRBJ2-3,14
CASSLGGSGGQETQYF,TGTGCCAGCAGCTTAGGGGGTAGCGGGGGACAAGAGACCCAGTACTTC,TRBD2,.,TRBV7-9,TRBJ2-5,16
CASSPRGSWIGELFF,TGTGCCAGCAGCCCCCGAGGGTCTTGGATTGGGGAGCTGTTTTTT,.,.,TRBV7-8,TRBJ2-2,15
CASSPNSGANVLTF,TGTGCCAGCAGCCCAAACTCTGGGGCCAACGTCCTGACTTTC,.,.,TRBV2,TRBJ2-6,14
CASSPPAGTDTQYF,TGTGCCAGCTCACCACCGGCGGGGACAGATACGCAGTATTTT,.,.,TRBV18,TRBJ2-3,14
CASSQDSFSYEQYF,TGCGCCAGCAGCCAAGACAGTTTCTCCTACGAGCAGTACTTC,.,.,TRBV4-1,TRBJ2-7,14
CSVLSTSGSGSSYNEQFF,TGCAGCGTTCTATCGACTAGCGGGAGTGGGAGCTCCTACAATGAGCAGTTCTTC,TRBD2,.,TRBV29-1,TRBJ2-1,18
CASSSSPTVGNTIYF,TGTGCCAGCAGCTCCTCCCCGACTGTTGGAAACACCATATATTTT,.,.,TRBV5-6,TRBJ1-3,15
CATSASGEANTEAFF,TGTGCCACCAGTGCCAGCGGGGAGGCGAACACTGAAGCTTTCTTT,.,.,TRBV24-1,TRBJ1-1,15
CASSYRTEETQYF,TGTGCCAGCAGTTATCGGACAGAAGAGACCCAGTACTTC,.,.,TRBV6-6,TRBJ2-5,13